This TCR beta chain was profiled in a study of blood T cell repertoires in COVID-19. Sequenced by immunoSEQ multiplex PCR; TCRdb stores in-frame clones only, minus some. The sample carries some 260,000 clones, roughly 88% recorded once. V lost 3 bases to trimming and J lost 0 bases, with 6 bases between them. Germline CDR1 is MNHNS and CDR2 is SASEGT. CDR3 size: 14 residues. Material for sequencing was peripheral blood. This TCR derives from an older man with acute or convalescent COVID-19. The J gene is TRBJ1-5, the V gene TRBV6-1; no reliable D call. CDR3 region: CASSEGGSNQPQHF. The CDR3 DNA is TGTGCCAGCAGTGAGGGAGGTAGCAATCAGCCCCAGCATTTT.